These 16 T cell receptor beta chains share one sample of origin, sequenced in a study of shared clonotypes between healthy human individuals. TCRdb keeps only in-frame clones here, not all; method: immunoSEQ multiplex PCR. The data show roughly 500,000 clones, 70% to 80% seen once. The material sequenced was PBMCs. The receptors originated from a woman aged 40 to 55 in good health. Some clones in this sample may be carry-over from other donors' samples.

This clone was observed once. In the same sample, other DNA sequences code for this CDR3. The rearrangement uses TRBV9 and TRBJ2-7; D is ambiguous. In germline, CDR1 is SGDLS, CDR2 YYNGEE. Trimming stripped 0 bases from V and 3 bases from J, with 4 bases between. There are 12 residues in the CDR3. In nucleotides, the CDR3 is TGTGCCAGCAGCGTAGATGGCTACGAGCAGTACTTC. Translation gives CASSVDGYEQYF.

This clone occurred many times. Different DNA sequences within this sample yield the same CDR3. DNA for the CDR3: TGTGCCAGCAGTACAGGGGGCGATTCCAATCAGCCCCAGCATTTT. Protein sequence: CASSTGGDSNQPQHF. The V call is TRBV28, the J call TRBJ1-5, with 9 bases lining up with TRBD1. The V and J ends lost 5 bases and 3 bases, in that order; junction bases with no gene match: 5. CDR3 length: 15 residues. CDR1 MDHEN and CDR2 SYDVKM come from the germline V gene.

CDR3 amino acids: CSVGTGTNTGELFF. The CDR3 DNA is TGCAGCGTTGGGACAGGAACGAACACCGGGGAGCTGTTTTTT. The rearrangement links TRBV29-1 to TRBJ2-2, with 7 bases identical to TRBD1. With 4 bases clipped from V and 0 bases from J, the junction kept 2 bases outside the gene matches. Germline loops: CDR1 SQVTM, CDR2 ANQGSEA. This CDR3 contains 14 residues.

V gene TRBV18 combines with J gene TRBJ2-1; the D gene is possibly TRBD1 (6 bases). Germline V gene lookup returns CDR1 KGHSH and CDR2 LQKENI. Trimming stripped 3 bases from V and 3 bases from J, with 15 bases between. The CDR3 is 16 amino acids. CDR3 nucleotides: TGTGCCAGCTCACCCACACAGGACAGTGTCTACAATGAGCAGTTCTTC. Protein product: CASSPTQDSVYNEQFF.

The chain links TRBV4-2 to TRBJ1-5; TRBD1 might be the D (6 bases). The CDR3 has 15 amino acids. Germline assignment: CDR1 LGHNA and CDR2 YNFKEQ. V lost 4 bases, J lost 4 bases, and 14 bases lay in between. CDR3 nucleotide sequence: TGTGCCAGCAGCCCGCAGGACAGTCAAAATCAGCCCCAGCATTTT. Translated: CASSPQDSQNQPQHF.

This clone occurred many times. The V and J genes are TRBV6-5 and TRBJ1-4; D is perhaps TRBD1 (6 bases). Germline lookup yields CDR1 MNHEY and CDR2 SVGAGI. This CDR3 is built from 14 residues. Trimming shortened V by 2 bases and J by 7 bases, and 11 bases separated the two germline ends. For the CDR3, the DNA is TGTGCCAGCAGTTACGGGGCGACAGGTGAAAAACTGTTTTTT. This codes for CASSYGATGEKLFF.

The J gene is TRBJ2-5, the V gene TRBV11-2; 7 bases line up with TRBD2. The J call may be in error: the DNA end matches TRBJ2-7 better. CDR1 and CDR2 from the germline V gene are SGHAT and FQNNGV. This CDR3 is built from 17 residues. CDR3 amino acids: CASSLAPLADPTYEQYF. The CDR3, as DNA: TGTGCCAGCAGCTTAGCGCCGCTAGCGGATCCGACCTACGAGCAGTACTTC.

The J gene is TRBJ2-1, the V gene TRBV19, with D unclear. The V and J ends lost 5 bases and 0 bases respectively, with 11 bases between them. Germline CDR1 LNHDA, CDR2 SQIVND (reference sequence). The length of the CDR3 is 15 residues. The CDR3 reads CASSPRFSSYNEQFF. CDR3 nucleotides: TGTGCCAGTAGTCCGAGATTTAGCTCCTACAATGAGCAGTTCTTC.

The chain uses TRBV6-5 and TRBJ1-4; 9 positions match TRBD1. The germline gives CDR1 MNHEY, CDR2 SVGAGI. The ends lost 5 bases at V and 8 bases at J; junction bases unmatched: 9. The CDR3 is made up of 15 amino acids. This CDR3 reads CASSGLGQGGEKLFF. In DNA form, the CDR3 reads TGTGCCAGCAGTGGGCTGGGACAGGGTGGGGAAAAACTGTTTTTT.

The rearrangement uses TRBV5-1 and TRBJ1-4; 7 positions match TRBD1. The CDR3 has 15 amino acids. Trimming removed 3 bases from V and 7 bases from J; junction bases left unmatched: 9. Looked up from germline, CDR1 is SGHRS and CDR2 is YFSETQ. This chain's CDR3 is CASSWAGTDGEKLFF. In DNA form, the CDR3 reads TGCGCCAGCAGCTGGGCCGGGACAGACGGTGAAAAACTGTTTTTT.

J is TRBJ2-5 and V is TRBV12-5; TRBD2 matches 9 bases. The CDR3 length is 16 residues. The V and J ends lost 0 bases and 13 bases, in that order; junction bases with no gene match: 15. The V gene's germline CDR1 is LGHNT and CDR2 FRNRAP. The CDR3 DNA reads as TGTGCTAGTGGTTTGGTATTAGCGGGAGTAGGTGAGGCCCGGTACTTC. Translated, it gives CASGLVLAGVGEARYF.

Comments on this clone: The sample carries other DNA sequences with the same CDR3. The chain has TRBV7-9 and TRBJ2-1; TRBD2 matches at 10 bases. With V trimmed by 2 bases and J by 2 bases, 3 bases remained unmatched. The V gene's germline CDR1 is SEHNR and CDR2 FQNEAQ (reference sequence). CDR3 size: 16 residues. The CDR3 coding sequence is TGTGCCAGCAGCTTAAGCCTAGCGGGGGCCTACAATGAGCAGTTCTTC. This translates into CASSLSLAGAYNEQFF.

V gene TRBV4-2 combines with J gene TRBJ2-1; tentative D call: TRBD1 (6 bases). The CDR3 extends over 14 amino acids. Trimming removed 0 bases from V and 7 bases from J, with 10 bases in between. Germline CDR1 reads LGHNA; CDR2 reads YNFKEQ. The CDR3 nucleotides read TGTGCCAGCAGCCAAGATTGGGGGCCGAATGAGCAGTTCTTC. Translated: CASSQDWGPNEQFF.

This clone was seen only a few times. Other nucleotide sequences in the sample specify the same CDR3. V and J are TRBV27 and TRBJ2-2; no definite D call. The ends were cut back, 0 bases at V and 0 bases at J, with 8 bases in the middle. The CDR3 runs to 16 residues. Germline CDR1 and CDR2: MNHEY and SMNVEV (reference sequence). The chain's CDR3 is CASSLSAGANTGELFF. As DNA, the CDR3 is TGTGCCAGCAGTTTATCGGCAGGTGCGAACACCGGGGAGCTGTTTTTT.

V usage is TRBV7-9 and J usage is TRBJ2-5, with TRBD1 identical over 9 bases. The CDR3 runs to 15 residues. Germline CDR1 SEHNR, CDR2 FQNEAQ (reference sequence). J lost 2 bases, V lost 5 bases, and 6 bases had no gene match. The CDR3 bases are TGTGCCAGCAGCAGACAGGGGGGGCCACAAGAGACCCAGTACTTC. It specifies CASSRQGGPQETQYF.

CDR3 sequence reads: CASSSQGAGGANVLTF. The CDR3 coding sequence is TGTGCCAGCAGCTCACAGGGGGCAGGTGGGGCCAACGTCCTGACTTTC. This sequence joins TRBV7-3 and TRBJ2-6, with TRBD1 identical over 9 bases. This CDR3 is built from 16 residues. The germline CDR1 and CDR2 sequences are SGHTA and FQGTGA. V shed 4 bases and J 3 bases; nucleotides not matched to a gene: 4.